The T cell receptor (beta chain) under discussion was sequenced for a study of cytomegalovirus exposure and HLA in healthy donors. Findings and limits, study-wide: Altogether, more than 150 TCR beta chains were recorded as cytomegalovirus-associated.

The PCR employed 60 Vbeta primers together with 13 Jbeta primers. Assay: immunoSEQ multiplex PCR; the TCRdb copy retains only in-frame clones and omits some. The sample has about 72,000 clones; the top ten hold 5%. On this clone: As yet, its antigen is unknown.

Trimming pared 7 bases from V and 0 bases from J, leaving 16 bases between. Germline CDR1 is SNHLY and CDR2 is FYNNEI. The CDR3 length is 15 residues. This TCR came from a woman in her thirties or forties in good health and CMV-seropositive. V and J are TRBV2 and TRBJ2-7; tentative D call: TRBD2 (6 bases). The sequencing sample was made of PBMCs. CDR3 DNA sequence: TGTGCCAGCACCCCTGGCGGGGTTATCTCCTACGAGCAGTACTTC. Its translation: CASTPGGVISYEQYF.